The source of this TCR beta chain is a study of control samples from healthy donors and cancer patients. V shed 5 bases and J 10 bases; nucleotides not matched to a gene: 5. Germline CDR1 MNHEY, CDR2 SMNVEV (reference sequence). The CDR3 has 13 residues. Using immunoSEQ multiplex PCR, the repertoire was profiled, and TCRdb retains in-frame clones only, with some absent. In the table there are 100,000 or so clones, 83% of which are singletons. V usage is TRBV27 and J usage is TRBJ1-1; 12 bases map to TRBD1. The receptor was derived from a woman between 50 and 59 years old in good health. The sample was blood. CDR3 sequence: CASSPGQGAAAFF. In DNA form, the CDR3 reads TGTGCCAGCAGTCCGGGACAGGGGGCTGCAGCTTTCTTT.